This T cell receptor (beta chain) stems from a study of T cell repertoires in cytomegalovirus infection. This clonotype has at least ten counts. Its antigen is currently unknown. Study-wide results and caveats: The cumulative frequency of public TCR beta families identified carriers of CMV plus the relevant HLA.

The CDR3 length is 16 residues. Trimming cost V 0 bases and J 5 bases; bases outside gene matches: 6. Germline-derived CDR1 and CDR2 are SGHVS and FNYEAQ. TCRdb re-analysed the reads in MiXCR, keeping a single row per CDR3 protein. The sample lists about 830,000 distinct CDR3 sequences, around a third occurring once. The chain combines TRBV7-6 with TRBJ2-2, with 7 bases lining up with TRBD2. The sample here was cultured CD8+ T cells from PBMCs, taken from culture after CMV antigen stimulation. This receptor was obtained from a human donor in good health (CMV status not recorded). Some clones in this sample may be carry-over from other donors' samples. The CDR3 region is CASSLALFSGTGELFF. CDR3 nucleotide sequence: TGTGCCAGCAGCTTAGCCCTCTTTAGCGGGACCGGGGAGCTGTTTTTT.